Shown below are 18 T cell receptor beta chains from a single sample sequenced in a study of blood T cells in healthy people across ages. Sample-barcoded 5' priming and a J-beta primer mix drove a second PCR of about 6 to 12 cycles. TCRdb ran MiXCR on the 5' RACE reads and lists one entry per CDR3 protein. Here the sample spans around 990,000 distinct CDR3 sequences, approximately 26% being singletons. This sample also appeared in a second study, on T cells of mothers and their children.

Sequenced material: blood. These receptors all stem from a girl aged 2 to 9 in good health.

In DNA, the CDR3 is TGTGCCAGCACCCCGGGCCGAATAGGGGCTGAAGCTTTCTTT. Protein: CASTPGRIGAEAFF. The genes are TRBV7-8 and TRBJ1-1; D is possibly TRBD1 (5 bases). Trimming removed 7 bases from V and 6 bases from J, with 18 bases in between. Per germline, CDR1 SGHVS and CDR2 FQNEAQ. This CDR3 has 14 amino acids.

This clonotype was recorded only once. The V gene is TRBV7-6, the J gene TRBJ1-1; 7 bases agree with TRBD1. There are 14 residues in the CDR3. The germline V gene has CDR1 SGHVS and CDR2 FNYEAQ. The junction had 6 bases not matched to a gene; V was cut back by 3 bases and J by 5 bases. The CDR3 DNA reads as TGTGCCAGCAGCTTGACAGGGTTTGGAACTGAAGCTTTCTTT. This encodes CASSLTGFGTEAFF.

This clonotype was found a few times. The rearrangement joins TRBV7-8 to TRBJ1-3, with TRBD1 matching over 8 bases. The V segment lost 1 base and the J segment 4 bases; nucleotides outside the gene matches: 3. Germline loops: CDR1 SGHVS, CDR2 FQNEAQ. This CDR3 has 15 amino acids. Here the CDR3 DNA reads TGTGCCAGCAGCTTAGATTACAGGGGGGGAAACACCATATATTTT. Translated: CASSLDYRGGNTIYF.

The chain joins TRBV6-6 to TRBJ2-5; TRBD2 agrees at 14 bases. The last part of the DNA fits TRBJ2-1 better; the J call may be wrong. The CDR3 has 15 residues. The germline gives CDR1 MNHNY, CDR2 SVGAGI (reference sequence). The CDR3 coding sequence is TGTGCCAGCAGGGGACTAGCGGGAGAAAGGAATGAGCAGTTCTTC. This gives the protein CASRGLAGERNEQFF.

The chain links TRBV9 to TRBJ2-1; TRBD2 is a possible D gene (6 bases). V lost 4 bases, J lost 0 bases, and 11 bases lay in between. Germline CDR1 SGDLS, CDR2 YYNGEE. The CDR3 covers 15 residues. DNA of the CDR3: TGTGCCAGCAGCACTCCCGGGAGCTCCTACAATGAGCAGTTCTTC. It encodes CASSTPGSSYNEQFF.

The chain recombines TRBV24-1 with TRBJ1-2; possible D gene TRBD1, 5 bases. Trimming shortened V by 4 bases and J by 5 bases, and 16 bases separated the two germline ends. The germline V gene has CDR1 KGHDR and CDR2 SFDVKD. CDR3 length: 15 amino acids. CDR3 region: CATSEPGPSGYGYTF. The CDR3 nucleotides are TGTGCCACCAGTGAACCGGGACCAAGTGGGTATGGCTACACCTTC.

J is TRBJ2-3 and V is TRBV7-2; 9 bases line up with TRBD1. There are 16 residues in the CDR3. V shed 4 bases and J 3 bases; nucleotides not matched to a gene: 8. The germline CDR1 and CDR2 sequences are SGHTA and FQGNSA. For the CDR3, the DNA is TGTGCCAGCAGCTCCCAGACAGGGGGTAGGACAGATACGCAGTATTTT. Its protein product is CASSSQTGGRTDTQYF.

This clonotype was observed at least ten times. The chain joins TRBV5-5 to TRBJ2-7; D ambiguous. This CDR3 is 13 amino acids long. CDR1 and CDR2 (germline): SGHKS, YYEKEE (reference sequence). With 4 bases removed from V and 1 base from J, the gap between germline ends came to 9 bases. The CDR3, as DNA: TGTGCCAGCAGCCGGACCGGATCCTACGAGCAGTACTTC. Its translation is CASSRTGSYEQYF.

The CDR3 here is CASSALLALTNNEQFF. CDR3 nucleotides: TGTGCCAGCAGCGCTCTTCTAGCGCTGACCAACAATGAGCAGTTCTTC. The rearrangement uses TRBV9 and TRBJ2-1, with D perhaps TRBD2 (6 bases). The CDR3 is made up of 16 amino acids. Germline V gives CDR1 SGDLS, CDR2 YYNGEE. The V end was cut by 3 bases, the J end by 5 bases, with 18 bases between.

This rearrangement joins TRBV15 to TRBJ1-5; D gene unclear. CDR1 LNHNV and CDR2 YYDKDF come from the germline V gene (reference sequence). This CDR3 has 14 amino acids. The V end was cut by 0 bases, the J end by 5 bases, with 8 bases between. The CDR3 loop is CATSRDQWDQPQHF. As DNA, the CDR3 is TGTGCCACCAGCAGAGATCAGTGGGATCAGCCCCAGCATTTT.

This clonotype was counted at least ten times. The chain employs TRBV7-6 and TRBJ2-5; TRBD2 agrees at 7 bases. The CDR3 totals 15 residues. With 3 bases clipped from V and 2 bases from J, the junction kept 6 bases outside the gene matches. CDR1 is SGHVS and CDR2 is FNYEAQ in the germline V gene. The CDR3 region is CASSLAPGLQETQYF. The CDR3 DNA sequence: TGTGCCAGCAGCTTGGCCCCGGGACTACAAGAGACCCAGTACTTC.

The rearrangement links TRBV7-3 to TRBJ2-3; D gene uncertain. The ends were cut back, 1 base at V and 0 bases at J, with 8 bases in the middle. CDR3 length equals 15 residues. Germline V gene lookup returns CDR1 SGHTA and CDR2 FQGTGA. The CDR3 sequence is CASSLMGRSTDTQYF. CDR3 DNA: TGTGCCAGCAGCTTAATGGGCAGGAGCACAGATACGCAGTATTTT.

V is TRBV7-6 and J is TRBJ1-4; 8 nucleotides align to TRBD1. Trimming cost V 1 base and J 6 bases; bases outside gene matches: 7. The CDR3 totals 16 residues. Germline V gene data show CDR1 as SGHVS and CDR2 as FNYEAQ. The CDR3 nucleotides are TGTGCCAGCAGCTTAGGGTCCGGACAGGGCGATGAAAAACTGTTTTTT. Residues: CASSLGSGQGDEKLFF.

In its sample, this clonotype was seen a few times. The chain has TRBV20-1 and TRBJ2-7; 7 nucleotides line up with TRBD2. V shed 2 bases, J shed 0 bases, and the junction held 7 bases outside the gene matches. Germline V gene lookup returns CDR1 DFQATT and CDR2 SNEGSKA (reference sequence). The CDR3 extends over 15 amino acids. CDR3 residues: CSARIRASGSYEQYF. In nucleotides, the CDR3 is TGCAGTGCTAGAATTCGGGCTAGCGGCTCCTACGAGCAGTACTTC.

This clonotype appeared a few times. The V call is TRBV6-2 or TRBV6-3, the J call TRBJ2-2; 7 bases align to TRBD2. Germline values: CDR1 MNHEY, CDR2 SVGEGT. With V trimmed by 7 bases and J by 6 bases, 11 bases remained unmatched. The CDR3 totals 15 residues. CDR3 protein: CASTRAGVVPGELFF. As DNA, the CDR3 is TGTGCCAGCACTAGGGCGGGAGTAGTCCCCGGGGAGCTGTTTTTT.

The CDR3 loop is CASSFPRGGADTQYF. CDR3 DNA sequence: TGTGCCAGCAGTTTTCCCCGGGGGGGTGCAGATACGCAGTATTTT. The J gene is TRBJ2-3, the V gene TRBV27; 8 bases line up with TRBD2. Germline trimming cut 3 bases from V and 4 bases from J; bases unmatched to any gene: 6. The CDR3 contains 15 residues. Germline CDR1 reads MNHEY; CDR2 reads SMNVEV (reference sequence).

This clonotype has a handful of counts. The genes are TRBV18 and TRBJ2-5; 9 nucleotides match TRBD1. With V trimmed by 3 bases and J by 2 bases, 10 bases remained unmatched. Germline values: CDR1 KGHSH, CDR2 LQKENI. This CDR3 contains 17 residues. The CDR3 nucleotides are TGTGCCAGCTCACCCCCGACAGGGGGTTTCGGGCAAGAGACCCAGTACTTC. Protein: CASSPPTGGFGQETQYF.

This clonotype was observed a few times. The CDR3 region has the DNA TGCAGTGCTAGAGATCGGGATATTAACACTGAAGCTTTCTTT. This codes for CSARDRDINTEAFF. The chain combines TRBV20-1 with TRBJ1-1; no clear D gene. CDR3 length: 14 amino acids. The germline V and J ends were trimmed by 0 bases and 2 bases, with 10 bases remaining between them. Per the germline V gene, CDR1 is DFQATT and CDR2 is SNEGSKA (reference sequence).